This T cell receptor (beta chain) was identified during a study of T-cell memory formation after mild COVID-19. 5'RACE, which relied on constant-segment primers, yielded TCR alpha and TCR beta cDNA libraries carrying sample barcodes and UMIs. TCRdb processed the 5' RACE reads anew with MiXCR; each CDR3 protein has one entry. The sample holds hundreds of thousands of distinct CDR3 sequences, roughly 8.2% seen once. Whole-study results and caveats: Contracting clones localized mainly to CM and EM when CD4+ and mainly to EMRA when CD8+. Memory from before infection featured some responding clones, which suggests cross-reactive memory joined.

This clonotype was picked up many times. Its cognate antigen is unknown. The CDR3 is 14 amino acids. Germline V gene lookup returns CDR1 SGHTA and CDR2 FQGNSA. V was pared by 5 bases and J by 4 bases, with 14 bases between. Sequencing was done on a sample of PBMCs or a T cell subset sorted from them (not recorded which). The chain has TRBV7-2 and TRBJ1-2; tentative D call: TRBD1 (6 bases). The receptor comes from a man younger than 35 who had mild COVID-19 (a few samples of this study predate the infection). Cell type and time point are not known. This CDR3 is CASSVPGHRYGYTF. DNA for the CDR3: TGTGCCAGCAGCGTACCGGGACACCGCTATGGCTACACCTTC.